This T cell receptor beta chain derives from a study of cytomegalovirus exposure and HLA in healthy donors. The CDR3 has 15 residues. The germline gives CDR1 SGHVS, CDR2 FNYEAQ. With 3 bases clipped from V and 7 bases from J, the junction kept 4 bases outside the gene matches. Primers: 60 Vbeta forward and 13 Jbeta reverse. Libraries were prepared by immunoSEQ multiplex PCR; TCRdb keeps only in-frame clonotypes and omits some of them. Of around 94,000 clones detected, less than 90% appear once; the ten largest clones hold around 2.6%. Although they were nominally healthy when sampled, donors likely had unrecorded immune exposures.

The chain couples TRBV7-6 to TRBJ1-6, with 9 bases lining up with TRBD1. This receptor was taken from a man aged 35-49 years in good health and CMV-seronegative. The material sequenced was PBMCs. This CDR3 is CASSFRDRANSPLHF. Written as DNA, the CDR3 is TGTGCCAGCAGCTTTCGGGACAGGGCCAATTCACCCCTCCACTTT.